The 13 T cell receptor beta chains below were found in one sample sequenced in a study of T-cell reconstitution after alpha-beta-depleted transplantation in children. Preparing the TCRbeta library involved the use of unique molecular identifiers. Each CDR3 protein is one row after TCRdb ran MiXCR on the PCR reads. Here the sample spans around 90,000 distinct CDR3 sequences, about 16% being singletons. This material consisted of PBMCs, mostly from graft donor cells, taken 180 days after TCRalphabeta/CD19-depleted stem cell transplant. All receptors come from a male patient between 2 and 15 years old who had a stem cell transplant for acute lymphoblastic leukemia, so the T cells may come from the graft donor.

V gene TRBV9 combines with J gene TRBJ1-1, with D unresolved. CDR3 size: 12 residues. Per the germline V gene, CDR1 is SGDLS and CDR2 is YYNGEE. The V end lost 0 bases, the J end lost 8 bases, and 8 bases lay between the germline ends. CDR3 DNA sequence: TGTGCCAGCAGCGTAGACGGGCCAGAAGCTTTCTTT. Translated, it gives CASSVDGPEAFF. The entire variable domain, with the rest obtained from reference TRBV9 and TRBJ1-1, is as follows: DSGVTQTPKHLITATGQRVTLRCSPRSGDLSVYWYQQSLDQGLQFLIQYYNGEERAKGNILERFSAQQFPDLHSELNLSSLELGDSALYFCASSVDGPEAFFGQGTRLTVV.

The chain has TRBV29-1 and TRBJ1-3; TRBD1 aligns across 8 bases. The CDR3 has 14 residues. The germline V gene has CDR1 SQVTM and CDR2 ANQGSEA. The J segment lost 0 bases and the V segment lost 6 bases, leaving 4 bases of the junction unmatched. In nucleotides, the CDR3 is TGCAGCGTCCATGGACAGGGCTCTGGAAACACCATATATTTT. It yields the protein CSVHGQGSGNTIYF.

This clonotype was counted between two and nine times. This chain joins TRBV5-1 and TRBJ2-7; D might be TRBD2 (5 bases). The CDR3 has 16 residues. CDR1 is SGHRS and CDR2 is YFSETQ in the germline V gene. Trimming took off 2 bases at V and 5 bases at J, with 20 bases between the two ends. The CDR3: CASSFPREHPLHEQYF. The DNA for the CDR3 is TGCGCCAGCAGCTTTCCGAGGGAACATCCCCTTCACGAGCAGTACTTC. The whole variable domain, filled in from reference TRBV5-1 and TRBJ2-7, reads KAGVTQTPRYLIKTRGQQVTLSCSPISGHRSVSWYQQTPGQGLQFLFEYFSETQRNKGNFPGRFSGRQFSNSRSEMNVSTLELGDSALYLCASSFPREHPLHEQYFGPGTRLTVT.

The chain carries TRBV7-2 and TRBJ2-3; 11 positions match TRBD2. The CDR3 runs to 15 residues. V was pared by 0 bases and J by 11 bases, with 7 bases of the junction left unmatched. From germline, CDR1 is SGHTA and CDR2 FQGNSA. The CDR3 spells CASSLAASGGPGQYF. CDR3 DNA sequence: TGTGCCAGCAGCTTAGCGGCTAGCGGGGGGCCGGGGCAGTATTTT.

This clonotype was counted only a few times. The rearrangement joins TRBV20-1 to TRBJ2-7; D uncertain. Germline V gives CDR1 DFQATT, CDR2 SNEGSKA (reference sequence). There are 14 residues in the CDR3. V was clipped by 0 bases and J by 3 bases, with 12 bases between them. The CDR3 here is CSARDQDPYYEQYF. CDR3 nucleotide sequence: TGCAGTGCTAGAGATCAGGACCCTTACTACGAGCAGTACTTC.

In this sample, this clonotype turned up many times. CDR3 amino acids: CSATGSGTGPYNEQFF. The CDR3 nucleotides are TGCAGTGCTACGGGGTCCGGGACAGGACCCTACAATGAGCAGTTCTTC. The V gene is TRBV20-1, the J gene TRBJ2-1, with TRBD1 matching over 8 bases. CDR1 DFQATT and CDR2 SNEGSKA come from the germline V gene (reference sequence). V was clipped by 4 bases and J by 2 bases; unmatched bases: 10. The CDR3 runs 16 residues.

The rearrangement links TRBV12-3 or TRBV12-4 to TRBJ1-4; a possible D gene is TRBD1 (5 bases). The CDR3 has 14 amino acids. Trimming took off 8 bases at V and 8 bases at J, with 18 bases between the two ends. CDR3 DNA: TGTGCCAGCGGACCTGGGGGGGAAGGAGAAAAACTGTTTTTT. Amino acids: CASGPGGEGEKLFF.

As concerns this clonotype: A read error may explain this, as a much larger clone is one base away. V usage is TRBV12-3 or TRBV12-4 and J usage is TRBJ2-3; no firm D call. The V end lost 3 bases, the J end lost 4 bases, and 11 bases lay between the germline ends. The CDR3 is made up of 14 amino acids. The CDR3 reads CASSFVGFSDTQYF. The DNA for the CDR3 is TGTGCCAGCAGTTTCGTGGGGTTCTCAGATACGCAGTATTTT.

This clonotype was recorded a few times. This rearrangement joins TRBV4-1 to TRBJ2-7; the D gene is possibly TRBD1 (6 bases). The germline V gene encodes CDR1 MGHRA and CDR2 YSYEKL. The CDR3 runs to 13 residues. V lost 9 bases, J lost 5 bases, and 17 bases lay in between. The CDR3 region has the DNA TGCGCCAGTGGTTGGGGGCACGTCCACGAGCAGTACTTC. Translation gives CASGWGHVHEQYF.

The gene calls are TRBV4-2 and TRBJ1-2; D is perhaps TRBD1 (5 bases). Deletions cut 0 bases from V and 4 bases from J, with 9 bases between. The CDR3 is 14 amino acids. Per germline, CDR1 LGHNA and CDR2 YNFKEQ. CDR3 residues: CASSQETGTYGYTF. Here the CDR3 DNA reads TGTGCCAGCAGCCAAGAAACAGGAACCTATGGCTACACCTTC.

This clonotype was seen a few times. This rearrangement joins TRBV6-2 or TRBV6-3 to TRBJ1-5; D is perhaps TRBD1 (5 bases). With 2 bases removed from V and 3 bases from J, the gap between germline ends came to 14 bases. This CDR3 has 16 amino acids. Germline lookup yields CDR1 MNHEY and CDR2 SVGEGT. CDR3 residues: CASSYRRDYNNQPQHF. In DNA, the CDR3 is TGTGCCAGCAGTTACCGACGGGACTATAACAATCAGCCCCAGCATTTT.

This clonotype was observed a few times. The DNA of the CDR3 is TGTGCCAGCAGCTTACCCCCGACAGGGATACAAGAGACCCAGTACTTC. It encodes CASSLPPTGIQETQYF. J is TRBJ2-5 and V is TRBV7-9, with 7 bases aligning to TRBD1. The CDR3 spans 16 residues. CDR1 is SEHNR and CDR2 is FQNEAQ in the germline V gene (reference sequence). V lost 2 bases, J lost 2 bases, and 8 bases stayed unmatched. The whole variable domain, filled in from reference TRBV7-9 and TRBJ2-5, reads DTGVSQNPRHKITKRGQNVTFRCDPISEHNRLYWYRQTLGQGPEFLTYFQNEAQLEKSRLLSDRFSAERPKGSFSTLEIQRTEQGDSAMYLCASSLPPTGIQETQYFGPGTRLLVL.

This clonotype was seen a handful of times. V usage is TRBV6-1 and J usage is TRBJ1-4; TRBD1 might be the D (5 bases). The germline V gene encodes CDR1 MNHNS and CDR2 SASEGT. The CDR3 is 14 residues long. Between the trimmed V and J ends, which lost 2 bases and 8 bases, there was a span of 12 bases. The CDR3 is CASSEPSGSEKLFF. The CDR3 DNA reads TGTGCCAGCAGTGAACCTTCAGGGTCCGAAAAACTGTTTTTT.